Reported below is one T cell receptor beta chain. Random hexamers primed reverse transcription of roughly 0.45 to 1 ug RNA. TCRdb re-analysed the immunoSEQ multiplex PCR reads in MiXCR, keeping a single row per CDR3 protein. This table holds fewer than 150,000 distinct CDR3 sequences, approximately 95% found once. The sample originates from a study of CD8 T cells in Susac syndrome. Germline V CDR1 and CDR2: ENHRY, SYGVKD. This CDR3 region has 10 residues. Trimming removed 8 bases at V and 8 bases at J, with 7 bases between. The chain carries TRBV10-3 and TRBJ1-5; D perhaps matches TRBD1 (5 bases). Sequencing was done on a sample of CD8+ T cells from PBMCs. The TCR sequence derives from a human donor with Susac syndrome. CDR3 sequence reads: CAIGGEPQHF. Written as DNA, the CDR3 is TGTGCCATCGGAGGGGAGCCCCAGCATTTT.